The clone carrying this TCR beta chain has just one count. The data belong to a study of chemoradiotherapy in HPV16-positive cancers. Trimming removed 3 bases at V and 4 bases at J, with 9 bases between. The germline V gene encodes CDR1 LNHNV and CDR2 YYDKDF (reference sequence). The CDR3 runs to 13 residues. TCRdb's copy holds only in-frame clones and misses some; the assay was immunoSEQ multiplex PCR. The profile covers fewer than 20,000 clones, with roughly 70% appearing a single time and around 8% taken by the ten largest. This chain joins TRBV15 and TRBJ1-2, with a tentative D call TRBD1 (5 bases). This receptor was taken from a human donor with HPV-associated anogenital cancer. Source: tumor tissue, taken from a patient who underwent chemoradiotherapy. The chain's CDR3 is CATSSVGPYGYTF. The CDR3 nucleotides are TGTGCCACCAGCAGCGTGGGGCCCTATGGCTACACCTTC.